Each of the 22 T cell receptor beta chains below was sequenced from the same sample in a study of blood T cell repertoires in COVID-19. Clones were sequenced by immunoSEQ multiplex PCR, and TCRdb holds only the in-frame ones, with some missing. The sample gives 250,000 or so clones, approximately 85% of which show up once; under 5% is in the top ten. Sequencing was performed on peripheral blood. All receptors come from a man aged 45-60 years with acute or convalescent COVID-19.

The chain links TRBV11-1 to TRBJ2-5; 7 bases map to TRBD1. The germline V gene encodes CDR1 SGHAT and CDR2 FQDESV (reference sequence). The CDR3 is made up of 16 amino acids. With V trimmed by 5 bases and J by 5 bases, 14 bases remained unmatched. CDR3: CASSRYQTGSIETQYF. In DNA, the CDR3 is TGTGCCAGCAGCCGCTACCAGACAGGGTCAATTGAGACCCAGTACTTC. Filled out from reference TRBV11-1 and TRBJ2-5, the complete variable domain reads EAEVAQSPRYKITEKSQAVAFWCDPISGHATLYWYRQILGQGPELLVQFQDESVVDDSQLPKDRFSAERLKGVDSTLKIQPAELGDSAMYLCASSRYQTGSIETQYFGPGTRLLVL.

This chain links TRBV19 with TRBJ1-4; the D is unclear. The CDR3 sequence is 18 residues long. Germline V gene lookup returns CDR1 LNHDA and CDR2 SQIVND (reference sequence). The V gene lost 3 bases and the J gene lost 5 bases, with 22 bases spanning the gap. CDR3 region: CASSMGRRPLFTNEKLFF. The DNA for the CDR3 is TGTGCCAGTAGTATGGGCAGAAGGCCGCTTTTCACCAATGAAAAACTGTTTTTT.

In its sample, this clone was seen once. CDR3 protein: CASSATSGPYNEQFF. CDR3 coding DNA: TGTGCCAGCAGTGCCACTAGCGGGCCCTACAATGAGCAGTTCTTC. The V call is TRBV6-4, the J call TRBJ2-1; 9 nucleotides match TRBD2. CDR1 and CDR2 from the germline V gene are MRHNA and SNTAGT. The CDR3 has 15 residues. J lost 2 bases, V lost 4 bases, and 3 bases had no gene match.

The chain is built from TRBV5-1 and TRBJ2-1; D remains unclear. The CDR3 runs 17 residues. Germline CDR1 SGHRS, CDR2 YFSETQ. Trimming shortened V by 0 bases and J by 0 bases, and 13 bases separated the two germline ends. The CDR3 DNA reads TGCGCCAGCAGCTTGGCCCTTGAGAGTATCTCCTACAATGAGCAGTTCTTC. This codes for CASSLALESISYNEQFF.

The chain couples TRBV28 to TRBJ1-5; no clear D. Trimming pared 3 bases from V and 0 bases from J, leaving 6 bases between. The germline V gene encodes CDR1 MDHEN and CDR2 SYDVKM. There are 14 residues in the CDR3. The DNA for the CDR3 is TGTGCCAGCAGTTTCAGTGATAGCAATCAGCCCCAGCATTTT. Its translation: CASSFSDSNQPQHF.

The J gene is TRBJ2-1, the V gene TRBV9; 8 bases fit TRBD2. The CDR3 length is 13 residues. Per the germline V gene, CDR1 is SGDLS and CDR2 is YYNGEE. V lost 3 bases and J lost 4; bases outside the gene matches: 0. This CDR3 reads CASSAGGYNEQFF. The CDR3, as DNA: TGTGCCAGCAGCGCGGGGGGGTACAATGAGCAGTTCTTC.

The chain links TRBV5-1 to TRBJ2-1; 8 positions match TRBD2. Germline CDR1 reads SGHRS; CDR2 reads YFSETQ. Germline trimming cut 0 bases from V and 8 bases from J; bases unmatched to any gene: 7. This CDR3 region has 15 residues. CDR3 DNA: TGCGCCAGCAGCTTGGACGCGGGGGGATCTTATGAGCAGTTCTTC. Residues: CASSLDAGGSYEQFF.

CDR3 amino acids: CASSNLPGLAGEQETQYF. Written as DNA, the CDR3 is TGCGCCAGCAGCAACCTGCCGGGACTAGCGGGGGAACAAGAGACCCAGTACTTC. The chain carries TRBV5-1 and TRBJ2-5; 14 bases are a match to TRBD2. The ends lost 4 bases at V and 2 bases at J; junction bases unmatched: 10. From germline, CDR1 is SGHRS and CDR2 YFSETQ. The CDR3 sequence is 18 residues long. Full variable domain (remainder filled in from reference TRBV5-1 and TRBJ2-5): KAGVTQTPRYLIKTRGQQVTLSCSPISGHRSVSWYQQTPGQGLQFLFEYFSETQRNKGNFPGRFSGRQFSNSRSEMNVSTLELGDSALYLCASSNLPGLAGEQETQYFGPGTRLLVL.

The chain employs TRBV6-5 and TRBJ2-3, with 12 bases aligning to TRBD1. Germline CDR1 MNHEY, CDR2 SVGAGI. V lost 7 bases, J lost 8 bases, and 10 bases stayed unmatched. This CDR3 spans 15 amino acids. This CDR3 reads CASTPPGQGAGTQYF. CDR3 DNA: TGTGCCAGCACTCCGCCGGGACAGGGGGCCGGTACGCAGTATTTT.

The CDR3 loop is CATSDQGSGQFF. The CDR3 region has the DNA TGTGCCACCAGTGATCAGGGTTCGGGGCAGTTCTTC. The rearrangement links TRBV24-1 to TRBJ2-1; perhaps TRBD1 as D (5 bases). Per the germline V gene, CDR1 is KGHDR and CDR2 is SFDVKD. This CDR3 spans 12 amino acids. The germline V and J ends were trimmed by 3 bases and 12 bases, with 11 bases remaining between them.

The chain carries TRBV5-6 and TRBJ2-7; 8 bases are a match to TRBD1. J was trimmed by 4 bases and V by 2 bases; bases with no gene match: 2. CDR3 size: 13 residues. CDR1 and CDR2 (germline): SGHDT, YYEEEE. The DNA for the CDR3 is TGTGCCAGCAGCTTATACAGGGGGTACGAGCAGTACTTC. Residues: CASSLYRGYEQYF. Supplemented by reference TRBV5-6 and TRBJ2-7, the full variable domain reads DAGVTQSPTHLIKTRGQQVTLRCSPKSGHDTVSWYQQALGQGPQFIFQYYEEEERQRGNFPDRFSGHQFPNYSSELNVNALLLGDSALYLCASSLYRGYEQYFGPGTRLTVT.

This clone has only a few counts. The CDR3 protein is CASSLWFDLDRGNSPLHF. The CDR3, as DNA: TGTGCCAGCAGTTTATGGTTTGATTTGGACAGGGGTAATTCACCCCTCCACTTT. J is TRBJ1-6 and V is TRBV27; 9 bases match TRBD1. This CDR3 has 18 amino acids. J lost 6 bases, V lost 1 base, and 10 bases had no gene match. The germline gives CDR1 MNHEY, CDR2 SMNVEV (reference sequence).

This chain connects TRBV6-5 to TRBJ2-7; 10 bases fit TRBD1. The germline V gene encodes CDR1 MNHEY and CDR2 SVGAGI. The CDR3 is 14 residues long. The trim removed 5 bases at V and 5 bases at J, leaving 6 bases unmatched. As DNA, the CDR3 is TGTGCCAGCAGTCGCCGGACAGGGGGGCACGAGCAGTACTTC. Translating gives CASSRRTGGHEQYF.

This clone was observed a few times. The chain has TRBV5-6 and TRBJ2-5; a weak D match, TRBD1 (5 bases). This CDR3 has 16 amino acids. Trimming removed 0 bases at V and 4 bases at J, with 16 bases between. The germline V gene has CDR1 SGHDT and CDR2 YYEEEE. The CDR3 sequence is CASSLVVQGRRETQYF. CDR3 DNA sequence: TGTGCCAGCAGCTTGGTCGTCCAGGGTAGGCGAGAGACCCAGTACTTC.

V is TRBV4-1 and J is TRBJ1-2, with D uncertain. The CDR3 covers 14 residues. Trimming shortened V by 1 base and J by 3 bases, and 9 bases separated the two germline ends. Germline loops: CDR1 MGHRA, CDR2 YSYEKL. As DNA, the CDR3 is TGCGCCAGCAGCCAAGGCACGGTTTACTATGGCTACACCTTC. This codes for CASSQGTVYYGYTF.

Here the CDR3 reads CASNVFAGGQGEQFF. In nucleotides, the CDR3 is TGTGCCAGCAACGTTTTTGCGGGAGGGCAGGGTGAGCAGTTCTTC. The chain couples TRBV6-5 to TRBJ2-1; TRBD2 matches at 9 bases. CDR3 length: 15 residues. Germline CDR1 reads MNHEY; CDR2 reads SVGAGI. Unmatched junction bases numbered 13, after V lost 7 bases and J lost 9 bases.

The V gene is TRBV5-1, the J gene TRBJ2-1; 8 bases agree with TRBD2. The germline V gene encodes CDR1 SGHRS and CDR2 YFSETQ. CDR3 length: 15 residues. V lost 1 base, J lost 1 base, and 1 base stayed unmatched. The CDR3 nucleotides are TGCGCCAGCAGCTTGTCGGGGGGGTCCTACAATGAGCAGTTCTTC. Amino acids: CASSLSGGSYNEQFF.

The chain recombines TRBV5-1 with TRBJ1-2, with D tentatively TRBD1 (6 bases). CDR1 and CDR2 from the germline V gene are SGHRS and YFSETQ. Deletions cut 5 bases from V and 8 bases from J, with 28 bases between. The CDR3 contains 17 residues. The CDR3 protein is CASSVGWGTSVDLGYTF. In nucleotides, the CDR3 is TGCGCCAGCAGTGTCGGATGGGGGACATCGGTCGACCTCGGCTACACCTTC.

This chain links TRBV10-1 with TRBJ2-1, with D possibly matching TRBD2 (6 bases). This CDR3 is 16 amino acids long. The germline gives CDR1 WNHNN, CDR2 SYGVQD (reference sequence). The V gene lost 0 bases and the J gene lost 0 bases, with 9 bases spanning the gap. The CDR3 DNA follows: TGCGCCAGCAGTGAGTCGATCGGGAGCTCCTACAATGAGCAGTTCTTC. Protein: CASSESIGSSYNEQFF.

This chain links TRBV10-2 with TRBJ2-5; TRBD2 matches at 7 bases. Germline values: CDR1 WSHSY, CDR2 SAAADI. The V segment lost 2 bases and the J segment 7 bases; nucleotides outside the gene matches: 7. This CDR3 region has 14 residues. The DNA of the CDR3 is TGCGCCAGCAGTGAGGGTGCGGGAGCGGCGACCCAGTACTTC. Residues: CASSEGAGAATQYF.

This rearrangement joins TRBV6-5 to TRBJ2-2, with D perhaps matching TRBD2 (5 bases). CDR1 is MNHEY and CDR2 is SVGAGI in the germline V gene. V gave up 10 bases and J gave up 4 bases, with 16 bases separating them. The CDR3 runs 14 residues. CDR3 region: CATEKDWGTGELFF. Written as DNA, the CDR3 is TGTGCCACTGAAAAGGACTGGGGCACCGGGGAGCTGTTTTTT.

V usage is TRBV27 and J usage is TRBJ1-3; 7 bases map to TRBD1. V gave up 4 bases and J gave up 4 bases; unmatched junction bases: 7. The CDR3 contains 15 residues. Looked up from germline, CDR1 is MNHEY and CDR2 is SMNVEV (reference sequence). The CDR3 region is CASSSKGAGGNTIYF. CDR3 bases: TGTGCCAGCAGTTCCAAGGGGGCTGGGGGAAACACCATATATTTT.